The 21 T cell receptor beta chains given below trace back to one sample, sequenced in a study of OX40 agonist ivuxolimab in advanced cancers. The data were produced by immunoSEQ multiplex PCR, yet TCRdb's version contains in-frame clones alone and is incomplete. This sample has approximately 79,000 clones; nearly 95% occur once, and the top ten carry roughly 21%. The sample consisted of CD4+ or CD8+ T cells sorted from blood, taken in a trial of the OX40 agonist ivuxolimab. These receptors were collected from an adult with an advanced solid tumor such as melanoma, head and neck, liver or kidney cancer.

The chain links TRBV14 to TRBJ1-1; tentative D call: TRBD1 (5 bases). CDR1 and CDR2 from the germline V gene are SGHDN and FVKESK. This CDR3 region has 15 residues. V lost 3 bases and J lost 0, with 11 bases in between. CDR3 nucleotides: TGTGCCAGCAGCCACCTGACAGAAATGAACACTGAAGCTTTCTTT. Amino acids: CASSHLTEMNTEAFF. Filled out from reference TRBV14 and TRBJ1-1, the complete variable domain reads EAGVTQFPSHSVIEKGQTVTLRCDPISGHDNLYWYRRVMGKEIKFLLHFVKESKQDESGMPNNRFLAERTGGTYSTLKVQPAELEDSGVYFCASSHLTEMNTEAFFGQGTRLTVV.

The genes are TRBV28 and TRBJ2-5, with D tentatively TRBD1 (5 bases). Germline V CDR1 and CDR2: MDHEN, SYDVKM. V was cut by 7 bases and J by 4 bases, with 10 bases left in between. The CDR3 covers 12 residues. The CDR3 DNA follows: TGTGCCAGCAACAGGTTCGGAGAGACCCAGTACTTC. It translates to CASNRFGETQYF.

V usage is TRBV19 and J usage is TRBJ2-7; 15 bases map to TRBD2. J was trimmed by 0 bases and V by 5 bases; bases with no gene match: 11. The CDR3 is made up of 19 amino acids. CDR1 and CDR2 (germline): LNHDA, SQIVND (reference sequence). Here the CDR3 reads CASSFTGTSGRRISYEQYF. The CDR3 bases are TGTGCCAGTAGTTTTACCGGGACTAGCGGGAGGAGGATCTCCTACGAGCAGTACTTC.

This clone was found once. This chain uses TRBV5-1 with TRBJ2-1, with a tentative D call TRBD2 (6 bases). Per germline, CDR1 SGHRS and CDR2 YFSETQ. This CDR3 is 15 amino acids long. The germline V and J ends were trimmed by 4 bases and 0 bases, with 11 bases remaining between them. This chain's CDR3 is CASSRRGSSYNEQFF. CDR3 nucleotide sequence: TGCGCCAGCAGCAGGAGGGGAAGCTCCTACAATGAGCAGTTCTTC.

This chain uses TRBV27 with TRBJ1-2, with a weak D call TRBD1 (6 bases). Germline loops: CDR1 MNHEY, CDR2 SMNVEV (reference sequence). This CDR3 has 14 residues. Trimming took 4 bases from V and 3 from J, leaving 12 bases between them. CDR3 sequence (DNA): TGTGCCAGCAGTTCCCAGGGGCTGCACTATGGCTACACCTTC. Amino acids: CASSSQGLHYGYTF.

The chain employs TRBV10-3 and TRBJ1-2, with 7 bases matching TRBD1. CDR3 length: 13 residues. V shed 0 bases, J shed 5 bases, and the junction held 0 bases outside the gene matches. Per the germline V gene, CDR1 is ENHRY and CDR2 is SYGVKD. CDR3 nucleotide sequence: TGTGCCATCAGTGAGTCGACAGGGTATGGCTACACCTTC. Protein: CAISESTGYGYTF.

CDR3 region: CASTSPGQGEYEQYF. DNA for the CDR3: TGTGCCAGCACCTCGCCGGGACAGGGAGAATACGAGCAGTACTTC. The chain joins TRBV7-8 to TRBJ2-5; 9 bases fit TRBD1. Gene TRBJ2-7 matches the end of the DNA better, so the J call may be wrong. CDR1 and CDR2 (germline): SGHVS, FQNEAQ. The CDR3 is made up of 15 amino acids.

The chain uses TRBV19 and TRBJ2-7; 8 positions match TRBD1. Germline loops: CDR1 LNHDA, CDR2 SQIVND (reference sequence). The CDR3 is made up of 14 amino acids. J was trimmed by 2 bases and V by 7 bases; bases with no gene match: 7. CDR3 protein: CASTSGTGPYEQYF. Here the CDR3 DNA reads TGTGCCAGTACCTCCGGGACAGGCCCCTACGAGCAGTACTTC.

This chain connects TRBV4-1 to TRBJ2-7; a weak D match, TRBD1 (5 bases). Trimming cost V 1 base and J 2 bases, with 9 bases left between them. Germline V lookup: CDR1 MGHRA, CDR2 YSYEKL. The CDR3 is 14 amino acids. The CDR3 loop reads CASSQGAGPYEQYF. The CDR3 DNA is TGCGCCAGCAGCCAAGGGGCAGGGCCCTACGAGCAGTACTTC.

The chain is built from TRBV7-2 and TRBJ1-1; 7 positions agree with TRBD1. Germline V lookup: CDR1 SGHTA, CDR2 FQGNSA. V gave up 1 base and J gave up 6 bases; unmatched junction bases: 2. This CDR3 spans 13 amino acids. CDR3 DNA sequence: TGTGCCAGCAGCTTAGAGGGGGCCCCTGAAGCTTTCTTT. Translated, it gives CASSLEGAPEAFF.

CDR3 sequence: CASSLRRDSVSDTQYF. In nucleotides, the CDR3 is TGTGCCAGCAGCCTAAGGCGGGACAGTGTTTCAGATACGCAGTATTTT. The chain joins TRBV7-6 to TRBJ2-3, with D possibly TRBD1 on 7 matching bases. CDR1 and CDR2 (germline): SGHVS, FNYEAQ. CDR3 size: 16 residues. The V end was cut by 5 bases, the J end by 4 bases, with 19 bases between.

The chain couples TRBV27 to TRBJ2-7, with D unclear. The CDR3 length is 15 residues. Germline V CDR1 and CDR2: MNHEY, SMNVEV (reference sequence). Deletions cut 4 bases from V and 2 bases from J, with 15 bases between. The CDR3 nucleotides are TGTGCCAGCAGTTCCGCAGAGTCCTGGCCCTACGAGCAGTACTTC. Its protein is CASSSAESWPYEQYF.

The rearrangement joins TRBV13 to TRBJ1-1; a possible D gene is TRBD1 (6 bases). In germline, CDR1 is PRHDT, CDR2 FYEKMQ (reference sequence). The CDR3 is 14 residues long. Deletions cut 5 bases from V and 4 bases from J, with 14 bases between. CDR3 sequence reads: CASSARGGSTEAFF. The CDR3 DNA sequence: TGTGCCAGCAGCGCCCGAGGGGGGAGCACTGAAGCTTTCTTT.

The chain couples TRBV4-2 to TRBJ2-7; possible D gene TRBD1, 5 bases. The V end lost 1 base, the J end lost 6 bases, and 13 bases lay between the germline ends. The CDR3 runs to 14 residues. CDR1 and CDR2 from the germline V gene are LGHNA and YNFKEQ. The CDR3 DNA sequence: TGTGCCAGCAGCCAAGGGGAAGGGGCGGCCGAGCAGTACTTC. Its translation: CASSQGEGAAEQYF.

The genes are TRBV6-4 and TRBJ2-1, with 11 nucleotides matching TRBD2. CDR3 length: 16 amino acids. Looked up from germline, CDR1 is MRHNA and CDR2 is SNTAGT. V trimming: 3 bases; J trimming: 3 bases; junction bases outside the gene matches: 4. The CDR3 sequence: CASSEEGLAGYNEQFF. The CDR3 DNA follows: TGTGCCAGCAGTGAAGAAGGACTAGCGGGCTACAATGAGCAGTTCTTC.

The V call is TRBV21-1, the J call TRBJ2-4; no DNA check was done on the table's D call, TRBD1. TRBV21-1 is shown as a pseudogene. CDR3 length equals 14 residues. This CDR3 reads CASSWANAKNIQYF. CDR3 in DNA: TGTGCCAGCAGTTGGGCGAATGCCAAAAACATTCAGTACTTC.

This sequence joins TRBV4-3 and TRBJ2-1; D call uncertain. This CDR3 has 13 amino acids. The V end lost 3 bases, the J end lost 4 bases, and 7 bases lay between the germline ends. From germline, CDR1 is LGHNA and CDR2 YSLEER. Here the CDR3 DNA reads TGCGCCAGCAGCCAGGCATCATACAATGAGCAGTTCTTC. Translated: CASSQASYNEQFF.

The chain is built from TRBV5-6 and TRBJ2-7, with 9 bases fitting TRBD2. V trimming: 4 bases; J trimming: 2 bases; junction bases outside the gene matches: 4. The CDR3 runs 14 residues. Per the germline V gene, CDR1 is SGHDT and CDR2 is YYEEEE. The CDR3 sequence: CASSPVAGAYEQYF. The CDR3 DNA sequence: TGTGCCAGCAGCCCGGTAGCGGGAGCCTACGAGCAGTACTTC.

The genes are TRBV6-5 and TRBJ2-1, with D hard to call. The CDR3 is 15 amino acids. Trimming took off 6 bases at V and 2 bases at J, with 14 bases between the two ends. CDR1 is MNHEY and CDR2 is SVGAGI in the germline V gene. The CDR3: CASSTIDTTYNEQFF. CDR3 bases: TGTGCCAGCAGCACCATCGACACGACCTACAATGAGCAGTTCTTC.

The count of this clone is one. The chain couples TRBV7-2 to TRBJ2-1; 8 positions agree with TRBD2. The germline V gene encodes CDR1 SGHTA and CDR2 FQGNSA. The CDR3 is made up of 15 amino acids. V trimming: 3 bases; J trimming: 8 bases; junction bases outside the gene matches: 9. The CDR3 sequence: CASSFTGGPGDEQFF. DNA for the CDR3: TGTGCCAGCAGCTTTACGGGGGGGCCGGGCGATGAGCAGTTCTTC.

Here the CDR3 reads CASSLDRGLEAFF. The CDR3 DNA sequence: TGTGCCAGCAGCTTAGACAGGGGCCTTGAAGCTTTCTTT. The J gene is TRBJ1-1, the V gene TRBV7-2; 7 bases align to TRBD1. CDR3 size: 13 residues. Germline CDR1 and CDR2: SGHTA and FQGNSA. J lost 7 bases, V lost 1 base, and 3 bases had no gene match.